The clone carrying this T cell receptor beta chain has just a few counts. Its antigen remains unknown. This sample stems from a study of neurological immune-mediated disorders. Study-level findings and limits: The multiple sclerosis repertoire cluster was not associated with any clinical or MRI feature, with the authors stating that larger cohorts are needed.

The CDR3 is made up of 14 amino acids. Trimming left V 1 base short and J 3 bases short, with 7 bases between. Germline CDR1 and CDR2: SGHRS and YFSETQ. TCRdb used MiXCR to reprocess the 5' RACE reads, holding one entry per CDR3 protein. The sample gives nearly 60,000 distinct CDR3 sequences, under 4.5% of which show up once; approximately 3.1% is in the top ten. Material: PBMCs. The chain couples TRBV5-1 to TRBJ1-4; D is ambiguous. The receptor was derived from a woman aged 25 to 39 with multiple sclerosis. CDR3 in DNA: TGCGCCAGCAGCTTGTCGATCCCTAATGAAAAACTGTTTTTT. Encoded protein: CASSLSIPNEKLFF. The full variable domain, in which reference TRBV5-1 and TRBJ1-4 provide the parts outside the CDR3, is KAGVTQTPRYLIKTRGQQVTLSCSPISGHRSVSWYQQTPGQGLQFLFEYFSETQRNKGNFPGRFSGRQFSNSRSEMNVSTLELGDSALYLCASSLSIPNEKLFFGSGTQLSVL.